A single sample is the source of the 10 T cell receptor beta chains below, sequenced in a study of CD8+ T cells in alopecia areata. The sequencing template was cDNA reverse transcribed from extracted RNA. The data were produced by immunoSEQ multiplex PCR, yet TCRdb's version contains in-frame clones alone and is incomplete. The sample holds a few hundred thousand clones, about 61% seen once. Specimen: CD8+ T cells sorted from blood. These receptor sequences come from a human donor in good health.

The chain combines TRBV29-1 with TRBJ1-1; 8 bases are a match to TRBD1. Germline V gives CDR1 SQVTM, CDR2 ANQGSEA. The CDR3 spans 13 residues. V trimming: 7 bases; J trimming: 7 bases; junction bases outside the gene matches: 11. This CDR3 reads CSATGQGAGEAFF. The CDR3 coding sequence is TGCAGCGCCACCGGCCAGGGGGCCGGTGAAGCTTTCTTT.

The chain couples TRBV30 to TRBJ2-7; maybe TRBD2 (6 bases). CDR3 length equals 13 residues. Germline CDR1 is GTSNPN and CDR2 is SVGIG (reference sequence). The V end lost 0 bases, the J end lost 1 base, and 7 bases lay between the germline ends. In DNA form, the CDR3 reads TGTGCCTGGAGTGTGGCGGGGTCCTACGAGCAGTACTTC. Residues: CAWSVAGSYEQYF.

The gene calls are TRBV5-4 and TRBJ2-7; D unclear. From germline, CDR1 is SGHNT and CDR2 YYREEE (reference sequence). Deletions cut 3 bases from V and 1 base from J, with 11 bases between. CDR3 length: 14 amino acids. CDR3 coding DNA: TGTGCCAGCAGCTCGGAATTAGGATCCTACGAGCAGTACTTC. Translated, it gives CASSSELGSYEQYF.

The CDR3 is CASRLDGNTEAFF. CDR3 bases: TGTGCCAGCAGACTCGACGGGAACACTGAAGCTTTCTTT. The V and J genes are TRBV14 and TRBJ1-1; D remains ambiguous. Looked up from germline, CDR1 is SGHDN and CDR2 is FVKESK. This CDR3 has 13 residues. Trimming pared 6 bases from V and 1 base from J, leaving 9 bases between. The entire variable domain, with the rest obtained from reference TRBV14 and TRBJ1-1, is as follows: EAGVTQFPSHSVIEKGQTVTLRCDPISGHDNLYWYRRVMGKEIKFLLHFVKESKQDESGMPNNRFLAERTGGTYSTLKVQPAELEDSGVYFCASRLDGNTEAFFGQGTRLTVV.

The chain couples TRBV7-8 to TRBJ2-1, with 7 bases identical to TRBD2. This CDR3 has 14 residues. The V gene end was trimmed by 1 base and the J gene end by 7 bases; junction bases not matched to a gene: 4. Germline CDR1 SGHVS, CDR2 FQNEAQ. CDR3 region: CASSLGRGGNEQFF. In DNA, the CDR3 is TGTGCCAGCAGCTTAGGAAGGGGAGGGAATGAGCAGTTCTTC.

The chain recombines TRBV6-5 with TRBJ2-3; D is possibly TRBD1 or TRBD2 (5 bases each). This CDR3 is built from 15 residues. V lost 2 bases and J lost 1, with 10 bases in between. Looked up from germline, CDR1 is MNHEY and CDR2 is SVGAGI. The DNA of the CDR3 is TGTGCCAGCAGTTACGAAGGGGACGGCACAGATACGCAGTATTTT. Residues: CASSYEGDGTDTQYF.

In DNA form, the CDR3 reads TGCAGCGTTTCACCGGGACAGGGGGCGGCGCGAGGGCAGTTCTTC. Translation gives CSVSPGQGAARGQFF. The chain links TRBV29-1 to TRBJ2-1, with TRBD1 identical over 12 bases. Germline V gene data show CDR1 as SQVTM and CDR2 as ANQGSEA. This CDR3 is built from 15 residues. After removal of 5 bases from V and 12 bases from J, the junction contained 14 bases not matched to a gene.

This clone was picked up a small number of times. Other DNA sequences in the same sample also yield this CDR3. The chain recombines TRBV9 with TRBJ2-5, with 8 bases lining up with TRBD2. The J segment lost 2 bases and the V segment lost 3 bases, leaving 3 bases of the junction unmatched. There are 14 residues in the CDR3. CDR1 and CDR2 from the germline V gene are SGDLS and YYNGEE. This CDR3 is CASSASGGQETQYF. CDR3 nucleotide sequence: TGTGCCAGCAGCGCGAGCGGGGGTCAAGAGACCCAGTACTTC.

This chain's CDR3 is CASSLLGVGLFTEAFF. As DNA, the CDR3 is TGTGCCAGCAGCTTGCTAGGGGTGGGACTATTCACTGAAGCTTTCTTT. This sequence joins TRBV5-4 and TRBJ1-1; possibly TRBD1 for D (5 bases). Germline V lookup: CDR1 SGHNT, CDR2 YYREEE (reference sequence). CDR3 length: 16 residues. V was cut by 1 base and J by 4 bases, with 17 bases left in between.

The V gene is TRBV13, the J gene TRBJ2-7, with D maybe TRBD2 (5 bases). Germline V gene sequence: CDR1 PRHDT, CDR2 FYEKMQ (reference sequence). The V gene lost 5 bases and the J gene lost 2 bases, with 19 bases spanning the gap. CDR3 length: 16 residues. CDR3 in DNA: TGTGCCAGCAGCCCGGGATTGGGGATTTATACCTACGAGCAGTACTTC. Its protein is CASSPGLGIYTYEQYF.